The source of this T cell receptor beta chain is a study of graft-versus-host responses after intestinal transplantation. Background on the study: Recipients were given multivisceral, liver-intestinal, or isolated intestinal transplants. Recipients were all induced with anti-thymocyte globulin, then given tacrolimus and steroids for approximately three years. Overall study results and limits: GvH clones were found in recipient marrow; some appeared first in ileum or blood. Subjects displaying graft-donor T cell macrochimerism possessed elevated graft-versus-host to host-versus-graft clonal ratios inside allografts.

CDR3 length: 15 residues. CDR1 is GTSNPN and CDR2 is SVGIG in the germline V gene (reference sequence). The V gene end was trimmed by 5 bases and the J gene end by 0 bases; junction bases not matched to a gene: 10. About this clone: What it recognizes is unknown.

Graft tissue was processed to release intraepithelial and lamina propria lymphocytes. Produced via immunoSEQ multiplex PCR; TCRdb's table is partial and in-frame only. The top ten hold roughly 18% of the sample, which has about 16,000 clones, roughly 80% seen once. The receptor was isolated from a human patient who received an intestinal transplant, so some T cells may come from the graft donor. The chain combines TRBV30 with TRBJ2-7, with 7 bases matching TRBD1. The starting material was ileum tissue, obtained approximately 97 days after intestinal transplant. The DNA of the CDR3 is TGTGCCTGGGCCACCCCTCGACAGGGCTCCTACGAGCAGTACTTC. This sequence encodes CAWATPRQGSYEQYF.